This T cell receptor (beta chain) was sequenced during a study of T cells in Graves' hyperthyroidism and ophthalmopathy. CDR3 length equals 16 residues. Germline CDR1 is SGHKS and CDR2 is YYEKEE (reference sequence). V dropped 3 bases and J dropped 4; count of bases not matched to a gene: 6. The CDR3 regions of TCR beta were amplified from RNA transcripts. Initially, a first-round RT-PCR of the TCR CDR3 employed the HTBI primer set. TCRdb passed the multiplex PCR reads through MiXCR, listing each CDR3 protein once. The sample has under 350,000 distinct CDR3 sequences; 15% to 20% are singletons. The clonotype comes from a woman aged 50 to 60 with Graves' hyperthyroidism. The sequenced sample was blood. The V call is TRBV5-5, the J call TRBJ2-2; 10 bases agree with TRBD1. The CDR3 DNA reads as TGTGCCAGCAGCTCCCGGACAGGGGGAGGCACCGGGGAGCTGTTTTTT. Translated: CASSSRTGGGTGELFF.